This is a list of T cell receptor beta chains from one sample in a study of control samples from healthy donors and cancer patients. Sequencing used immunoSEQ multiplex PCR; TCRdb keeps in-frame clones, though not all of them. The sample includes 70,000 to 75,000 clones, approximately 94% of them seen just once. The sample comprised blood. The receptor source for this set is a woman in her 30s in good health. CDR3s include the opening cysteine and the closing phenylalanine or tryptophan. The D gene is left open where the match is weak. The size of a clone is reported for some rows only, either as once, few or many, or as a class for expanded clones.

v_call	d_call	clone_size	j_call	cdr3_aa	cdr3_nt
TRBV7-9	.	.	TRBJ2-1	CASSLSPVQFF	TGTGCCAGCAGCTTAAGTCCAGTGCAGTTCTTC
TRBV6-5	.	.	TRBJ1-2	CASSYELGSLSYGYTF	TGTGCCAGCAGTTATGAGTTGGGCAGTCTAAGCTATGGCTACACCTTC
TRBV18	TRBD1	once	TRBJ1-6	CASSQTGSPNSPLHF	TGTGCCAGCTCCCAGACAGGGTCCCCTAATTCACCCCTCCACTTT
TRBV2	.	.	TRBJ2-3	CATKGGTTDTQYF	TGTGCCACCAAAGGGGGTACCACAGATACGCAGTATTTT
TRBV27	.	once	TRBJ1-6	CASSFLNSPLHF	TGTGCCAGCAGTTTTTTGAATTCACCCCTCCACTTT
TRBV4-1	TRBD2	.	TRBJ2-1	CASSQAGGSYNEQFF	TGCGCCAGCAGCCAAGCGGGGGGGTCCTACAATGAGCAGTTCTTC
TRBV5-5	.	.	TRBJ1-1	CASSLIAAMNTEAFF	TGTGCCAGCAGCTTGATTGCGGCGATGAACACTGAAGCTTTCTTT
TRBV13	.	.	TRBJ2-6	CASSLLTSLGSGANVLTF	TGTGCCAGCAGCTTATTAACGTCCCTGGGCTCTGGGGCCAACGTCCTGACTTTC
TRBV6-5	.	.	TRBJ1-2	CASDLPGRGNGYTF	TGTGCCAGTGACTTACCCGGGCGCGGGAATGGCTACACCTTC
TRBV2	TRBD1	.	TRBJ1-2	CASGGQTSYGYTF	TGTGCCAGCGGGGGACAGACAAGCTATGGCTACACCTTC